This TCR beta chain was profiled in a study of T cells in Graves' hyperthyroidism and ophthalmopathy. This clonotype was counted at least ten times. Uncontrolled infection, other autoimmune disease, pregnancy or lactation excluded patients. The TCR beta CDR3 regions underwent amplification using RNA transcripts as the source. HTBI primers were the set used in a first-round RT-PCR of the TCR CDR3. TCRdb processed the multiplex PCR reads anew with MiXCR; each CDR3 protein has one entry. This table holds some 570,000 distinct CDR3 sequences, about 15% found once. What was sequenced was blood. The sequence derives from a woman aged 18 to 35 with Graves' ophthalmopathy.

The CDR3 is CASSQDRISSTDTQYF. The CDR3 nucleotides read TGTGCCAGCAGCCAAGACAGAATATCTAGCACAGATACGCAGTATTTT. V and J are TRBV3-1 and TRBJ2-3; D gene ambiguous. This CDR3 region has 16 residues. V gave up 0 bases and J gave up 0 bases, with 10 bases separating them. Germline V gene data show CDR1 as LGHDT and CDR2 as YNNKEL (reference sequence).